This is a list of T cell receptor beta chains from one sample in a study of post-analysis software for immune sequencing data. From the PCR reads, TCRdb called clonotypes with MiXCR, one entry per CDR3 protein. The profile shows about 770,000 distinct CDR3 sequences, more than 45% of them singletons. Sequenced input: blood. These receptors originate from a girl aged 5-17 years with multiple sclerosis. CDR3s include the opening cysteine and the closing phenylalanine or tryptophan. Fields, in order: clone size, D gene, V gene, J gene, CDR3 protein, CDR3 DNA. The D gene is left open where the match is weak. Part of the rows lack a size; the others show once, few, many or a class for expanded clones.

>.|TRBD1|TRBV25-1|TRBJ2-1
CASSPTGGRGNEQFF
TGTGCCAGCAGTCCCACAGGGGGCCGGGGGAATGAGCAGTTCTTC
>.|TRBD1|TRBV6-6|TRBJ1-5
CASSYPTGQGQRQPQHF
TGTGCCAGCAGTTACCCTACGGGACAGGGGCAGAGGCAGCCCCAGCATTTT
>few|TRBD2|TRBV2|TRBJ2-7
CASSDAGGYEQYF
TGTGCCAGCAGTGATGCGGGAGGCTACGAGCAGTACTTC
>.|TRBD1|TRBV3-1|TRBJ2-7
CASSPGTGGISSYEQYF
TGTGCCAGCAGCCCCGGGACAGGCGGGATTAGCTCCTACGAGCAGTACTTC
>.|.|TRBV20-1|TRBJ1-4
CSARIGAGTRNEKLFF
TGCAGTGCTAGGATAGGGGCCGGGACTCGGAATGAAAAACTGTTTTTT
>.|TRBD2|TRBV14|TRBJ2-1
CASSQDRDGRVYNEQFF
TGTGCCAGCAGCCAAGATCGGGACGGGAGGGTTTACAATGAGCAGTTCTTC
>once|TRBD1|TRBV5-5|TRBJ2-5
CASSFETGRETQYF
TGTGCCAGCAGCTTTGAGACAGGGAGAGAGACCCAGTACTTC
>.|.|TRBV5-1|TRBJ2-1
CASSWGDSVGDEQFF
TGCGCCAGCAGCTGGGGGGACTCAGTTGGGGATGAGCAGTTCTTC
>.|.|TRBV25-1|TRBJ2-7
CASIGQPYEQYF
TGTGCCAGCATCGGGCAGCCCTACGAGCAGTACTTC
>.|.|TRBV5-5|TRBJ2-1
CASSLGTPHNEQFF
TGTGCCAGCAGCTTGGGGACTCCCCACAATGAGCAGTTCTTC
>.|.|TRBV5-1|TRBJ1-1
CASSLTPENTEAFF
TGCGCCAGCAGCTTGACTCCGGAGAACACTGAAGCTTTCTTT
>.|.|TRBV30|TRBJ1-2
CAWSTSDSPDGYTF
TGTGCCTGGAGTACGAGCGACAGCCCGGATGGCTACACCTTC
>few|.|TRBV18|TRBJ2-1
CASSPSTGSYNEQFF
TGTGCCAGCTCACCGTCGACAGGTAGCTACAATGAGCAGTTCTTC
>.|.|TRBV4-2|TRBJ2-6
CASRKLGGANVLTF
TGTGCCAGCAGAAAGTTGGGAGGGGCCAACGTCCTGACTTTC
>few|TRBD2|TRBV14|TRBJ2-1
CASSQALPLAASPYNEQFF
TGTGCCAGCAGCCAAGCCCTCCCACTAGCGGCCTCCCCCTACAATGAGCAGTTCTTC
>many|.|TRBV11-2|TRBJ2-4
CASSLGQPAKNIQYF
TGTGCCAGCAGCTTAGGTCAGCCAGCCAAAAACATTCAGTACTTC
>.|.|TRBV18|TRBJ1-4
CASSPGRATNEKLFF
TGTGCCAGCTCACCCGGAAGGGCAACTAATGAAAAACTGTTTTTT
>.|TRBD1|TRBV20-1|TRBJ1-2
CSALGTGGAYGYTF
TGCAGTGCGCTCGGGACAGGGGGCGCCTATGGCTACACCTTC
>.|.|TRBV27|TRBJ2-1
CASSFDGVLRDEQFF
TGTGCCAGCAGTTTCGACGGGGTCCTCAGGGATGAGCAGTTCTTC